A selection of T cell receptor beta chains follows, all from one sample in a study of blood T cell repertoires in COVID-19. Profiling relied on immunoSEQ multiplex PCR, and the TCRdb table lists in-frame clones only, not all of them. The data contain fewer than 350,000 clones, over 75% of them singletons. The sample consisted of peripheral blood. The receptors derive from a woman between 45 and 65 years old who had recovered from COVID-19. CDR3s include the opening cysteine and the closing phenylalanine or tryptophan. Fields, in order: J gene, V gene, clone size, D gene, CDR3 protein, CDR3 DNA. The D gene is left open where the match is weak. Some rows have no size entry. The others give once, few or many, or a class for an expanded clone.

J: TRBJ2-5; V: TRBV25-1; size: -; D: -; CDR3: CASSDTSPTEPQETQYF; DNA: TGTGCCAGCAGTGACACCTCCCCGACAGAGCCCCAAGAGACCCAGTACTTC
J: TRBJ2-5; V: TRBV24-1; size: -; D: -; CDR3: CATSDGGLETQYF; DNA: TGTGCCACCAGTGATGGGGGCCTAGAGACCCAGTACTTC
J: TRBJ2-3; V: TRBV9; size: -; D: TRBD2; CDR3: CASSPLADPSTDTQYF; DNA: TGTGCCAGCAGCCCCCTAGCGGACCCGAGCACAGATACGCAGTATTTT
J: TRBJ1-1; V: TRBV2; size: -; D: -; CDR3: CASSEVKGGDWNTEAFF; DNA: TGTGCCAGCAGTGAAGTAAAGGGAGGAGACTGGAACACTGAAGCTTTCTTT
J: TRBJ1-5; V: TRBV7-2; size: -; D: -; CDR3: CASSPGIYSNQPQHF; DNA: TGTGCCAGCAGCCCCGGTATCTATAGCAATCAGCCCCAGCATTTT
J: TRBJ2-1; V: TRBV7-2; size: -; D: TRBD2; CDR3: CASERGGNYNEQFF; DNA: TGTGCCAGCGAGCGGGGGGGCAACTACAATGAGCAGTTCTTC
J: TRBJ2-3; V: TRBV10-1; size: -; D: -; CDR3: CASSPATSTDTQYF; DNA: TGCGCCAGCAGTCCCGCGACTAGCACAGATACGCAGTATTTT
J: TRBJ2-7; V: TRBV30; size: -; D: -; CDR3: CAWSVNTAEQYF; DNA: TGTGCCTGGAGTGTAAACACCGCCGAGCAGTACTTC
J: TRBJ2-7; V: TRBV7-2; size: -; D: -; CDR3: CASSSLDEQYF; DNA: TGTGCCAGCAGTTCGCTAGACGAGCAGTACTTC
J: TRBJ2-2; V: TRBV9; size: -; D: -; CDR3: CASSVEGAVTGELFF; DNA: TGTGCCAGCAGCGTAGAGGGAGCGGTCACCGGGGAGCTGTTTTTT
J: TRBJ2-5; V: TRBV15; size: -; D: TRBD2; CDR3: CATREGLAAWGETQYF; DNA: TGTGCCACCAGGGAGGGACTAGCGGCCTGGGGTGAGACCCAGTACTTC
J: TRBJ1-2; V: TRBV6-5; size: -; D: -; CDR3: CASSLATYGYTF; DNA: TGTGCCAGCAGTCTAGCTACCTATGGCTACACCTTC
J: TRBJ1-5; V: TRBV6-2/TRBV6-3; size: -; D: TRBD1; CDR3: CASSYPGQGGQPQHF; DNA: TGTGCCAGCAGTTACCCTGGACAGGGGGGACAGCCCCAGCATTTT
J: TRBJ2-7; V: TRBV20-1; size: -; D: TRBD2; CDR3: CSASRVAGGHEQYF; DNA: TGCAGTGCTAGTCGGGTAGCGGGAGGGCACGAGCAGTACTTC
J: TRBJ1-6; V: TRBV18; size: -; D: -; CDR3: CASSRRGGSDNSPLHF; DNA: TGTGCCAGCTCCCGGCGGGGGGGCAGTGATAATTCACCCCTCCACTTT
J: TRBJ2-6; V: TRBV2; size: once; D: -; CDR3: CASSVQAGANVLTF; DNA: TGTGCCAGCAGTGTCCAGGCTGGGGCCAACGTCCTGACTTTC
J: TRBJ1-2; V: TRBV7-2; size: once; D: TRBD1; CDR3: CASSQMWGQAFYGYTF; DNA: TGTGCCAGCTCACAAATGTGGGGACAGGCGTTCTATGGCTACACCTTC
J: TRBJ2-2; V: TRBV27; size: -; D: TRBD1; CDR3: CASNRGTGELFF; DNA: TGTGCCAGCAACAGGGGTACCGGGGAGCTGTTTTTT
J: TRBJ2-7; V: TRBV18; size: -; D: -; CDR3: CASSSTGIYEQYF; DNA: TGTGCCAGCTCATCTACAGGGATCTACGAGCAGTACTTC
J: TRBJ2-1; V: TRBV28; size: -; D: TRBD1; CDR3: CASSLPGTGDLNEQFF; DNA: TGTGCCAGCAGTTTACCCGGGACAGGGGACTTGAATGAGCAGTTCTTC
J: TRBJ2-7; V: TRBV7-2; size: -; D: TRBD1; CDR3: CASSWGQGVEQYF; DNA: TGTGCCAGCAGCTGGGGACAGGGGGTCGAGCAGTACTTC